This T cell receptor (beta chain) was captured by sequencing in a study of blood T cell repertoires in COVID-19. For the study at large: T cells, B-cell-depleted T cells, or PBMCs supplied cDNA or gDNA.

In germline, CDR1 is SGHNT, CDR2 YYREEE (reference sequence). Trimming pared 0 bases from V and 6 bases from J, leaving 6 bases between. This CDR3 region has 12 residues. Sequencing was performed with immunoSEQ multiplex PCR; in TCRdb, only in-frame clones are kept and a portion is missing. The sample holds roughly 57,000 clones, about three quarters seen once. V is TRBV5-4 and J is TRBJ1-2; no firm D call. Sequenced sample: peripheral blood. The clonotype comes from a man younger than 40 with COVID-19, enrolled during active disease. DNA of the CDR3: TGTGCCAGCAGCTTGGGCGTGGATGGCTACACCTTC. Its translation is CASSLGVDGYTF.